Here is one T cell receptor beta chain with its context. Between the trimmed V and J ends, which lost 6 bases and 3 bases, there was a span of 5 bases. The CDR3 contains 10 residues. The V gene's germline CDR1 is DFQATT and CDR2 SNEGSKA (reference sequence). Only in-frame clones appear in the TCRdb table, and some are missing; sequencing was by immunoSEQ multiplex PCR. The sample yields over 100,000 clones, approximately 90% seen once. This sample is part of a study of control samples from healthy donors and cancer patients. The sample consisted of blood. J is TRBJ1-1 and V is TRBV20-1; D unclear. The sequence was obtained from a woman in her fifties or sixties in good health. DNA for the CDR3: TGCAGTGCGCAGGACACTGAAGCTTTCTTT. It encodes CSAQDTEAFF.